This entry lists 29 T cell receptor beta chains sequenced from one sample in a study of shared clonotypes between healthy human individuals. Profiling relied on immunoSEQ multiplex PCR, and the TCRdb table lists in-frame clones only, not all of them. This sample has under 650,000 clones, with almost 97% found just once. Material for sequencing was naive CD4+ T cells sorted from blood. Subset in this sample: CD45RA+ positively selected. The origin of the receptors is a woman in her twenties or thirties in good health.

The chain combines TRBV7-6 with TRBJ1-1; perhaps TRBD1 as D (5 bases). CDR3 length: 14 amino acids. The germline V gene encodes CDR1 SGHVS and CDR2 FNYEAQ. The germline V and J ends were trimmed by 7 bases and 3 bases, with 15 bases remaining between them. The CDR3 region is CASTPARGDTEAFF. The CDR3 nucleotides are TGTGCCAGCACCCCGGCACGGGGGGACACTGAAGCTTTCTTT.

The J gene is TRBJ1-1, the V gene TRBV11-3; D is undetermined. Germline V gene lookup returns CDR1 SGHNT and CDR2 YENEEA. This CDR3 is built from 15 residues. V was cut by 7 bases and J by 11 bases, with 26 bases left in between. The CDR3 DNA follows: TGTGCCAGCACCTCGAGGCAGCCGCGGCCTGTTGACGCTTTCTTT. This gives the protein CASTSRQPRPVDAFF.

The chain couples TRBV11-2 to TRBJ1-4; TRBD1 might be the D (5 bases). Trimming shortened V by 7 bases and J by 0 bases, and 18 bases separated the two germline ends. CDR1 SGHAT and CDR2 FQNNGV come from the germline V gene. The CDR3 loop spans 17 amino acids. Here the CDR3 DNA reads TGTGCCAGCACCGTTGGTTACTGGGGCACAACTAATGAAAAACTGTTTTTT. Protein product: CASTVGYWGTTNEKLFF.

The genes are TRBV18 and TRBJ2-7; tentative D call: TRBD1 (6 bases). The V and J ends lost 0 bases and 1 base respectively, with 10 bases between them. Germline V gives CDR1 KGHSH, CDR2 LQKENI. This CDR3 has 15 amino acids. The CDR3 spells CASSPPSDRSYEQYF. The DNA for the CDR3 is TGTGCCAGCTCACCACCGTCGGACAGATCCTACGAGCAGTACTTC.

This chain connects TRBV28 to TRBJ2-1, with TRBD2 as a possible D gene (5 bases). The V gene lost 0 bases and the J gene lost 6 bases, with 12 bases spanning the gap. Germline V CDR1 and CDR2: MDHEN, SYDVKM. The CDR3 loop spans 15 amino acids. The CDR3 DNA reads as TGTGCCAGCAGTTTATGGCTAGCTGAGTCCAATGAGCAGTTCTTC. The encoded protein is CASSLWLAESNEQFF.

The chain employs TRBV9 and TRBJ2-5, with TRBD2 matching over 8 bases. The end of the DNA aligns better with TRBJ2-7, so the J call may be wrong. Germline CDR1 is SGDLS and CDR2 is YYNGEE. CDR3 length equals 19 residues. The CDR3 sequence is CASSGPDLLTSGTSYEQYF. CDR3 nucleotides: TGTGCCAGCAGCGGTCCAGACCTCTTAACTTCCGGGACTAGCTACGAGCAGTACTTC.

The chain combines TRBV5-4 with TRBJ2-1, with D maybe TRBD2 (6 bases). CDR3 length equals 15 residues. CDR1 is SGHNT, CDR2 YYREEE, per germline (reference sequence). V was trimmed by 3 bases and J by 0 bases, leaving 10 bases between them. In nucleotides, the CDR3 is TGTGCCAGCAGCTCTGGCGGGAACTCCTACAATGAGCAGTTCTTC. Its protein is CASSSGGNSYNEQFF.

V gene TRBV11-2 combines with J gene TRBJ2-5, with D perhaps TRBD2 (6 bases). V was clipped by 3 bases and J by 6 bases, with 14 bases between them. Germline CDR1 and CDR2: SGHAT and FQNNGV. The CDR3 is 14 residues long. The CDR3 reads CASSLAGSAKTQYF. The CDR3 DNA reads TGTGCCAGCAGCTTGGCCGGGAGCGCAAAGACCCAGTACTTC.

The chain links TRBV6-1 to TRBJ1-5; 7 bases line up with TRBD1. The germline V gene has CDR1 MNHNS and CDR2 SASEGT. The CDR3 runs 15 residues. The V and J ends lost 6 bases and 7 bases, in that order; junction bases with no gene match: 12. The CDR3: CASRPTGEGRQPQHF. CDR3 sequence (DNA): TGTGCCAGCAGACCTACAGGGGAGGGTCGGCAGCCCCAGCATTTT.

This clone was seen once. The chain uses TRBV15 and TRBJ2-7; D gene ambiguous. CDR1 is LNHNV and CDR2 is YYDKDF in the germline V gene (reference sequence). This CDR3 is built from 13 residues. Trimming took 3 bases from V and 4 from J, leaving 10 bases between them. For the CDR3, the DNA is TGTGCCACCAGCAGCACCTTCGAGTACGAGCAGTACTTC. It codes for CATSSTFEYEQYF.

This chain connects TRBV11-2 to TRBJ1-5, with TRBD1 as a possible D gene (6 bases). The V gene lost 5 bases and the J gene lost 5 bases, with 13 bases spanning the gap. The CDR3 length is 14 residues. CDR1 and CDR2 from the germline V gene are SGHAT and FQNNGV. The CDR3 nucleotides are TGTGCCAGCAGCCTAGGGACATCCTATCAGCCCCAGCATTTT. Translation gives CASSLGTSYQPQHF.

The chain uses TRBV11-2 and TRBJ2-3; D assignment may be TRBD1 or TRBD2 (6 bases each). CDR1 and CDR2 from the germline V gene are SGHAT and FQNNGV. CDR3 size: 13 residues. Between the trimmed V and J ends, which lost 3 bases and 14 bases, there was a span of 18 bases. The CDR3 spells CASSFGGSLPGYF. In DNA form, the CDR3 reads TGTGCCAGCAGCTTCGGGGGCAGCCTCCCGGGGTATTTT.

CDR3 in DNA: TGTGCCAGCAGCGTCCAGGGGTCGGGCTCCTACGAGCAGTACTTC. Translated: CASSVQGSGSYEQYF. The V and J genes are TRBV11-2 and TRBJ2-7; TRBD1 is a possible D gene (6 bases). Germline loops: CDR1 SGHAT, CDR2 FQNNGV. V gave up 5 bases and J gave up 0 bases, with 14 bases separating them. This CDR3 comprises 15 residues.

The J gene is TRBJ2-2, the V gene TRBV10-2, with D perhaps matching TRBD2 (6 bases). With 10 bases removed from V and 0 bases from J, the gap between germline ends came to 24 bases. The CDR3 length is 18 residues. The germline V gene has CDR1 WSHSY and CDR2 SAAADI. CDR3 sequence: CATGRGGASRANTGELFF. The CDR3 coding sequence is TGCGCCACCGGACGAGGCGGGGCCTCCCGAGCGAACACCGGGGAGCTGTTTTTT.

The chain links TRBV2 to TRBJ2-1; 10 nucleotides agree with TRBD1. Germline V gene sequence: CDR1 SNHLY, CDR2 FYNNEI. The trim removed 5 bases at V and 4 bases at J, leaving 2 bases unmatched. CDR3 length equals 14 residues. The CDR3 protein is CASSRQGAYNEQFF. The CDR3 DNA reads as TGTGCCAGCAGTCGACAGGGGGCGTACAATGAGCAGTTCTTC.

This clone was recorded only once. The chain links TRBV5-4 to TRBJ1-2, with 7 bases aligning to TRBD1. V dropped 3 bases and J dropped 3; count of bases not matched to a gene: 2. CDR3 size: 13 residues. Germline assignment: CDR1 SGHNT and CDR2 YYREEE (reference sequence). The CDR3 reads CASSSGTDYGYTF. The CDR3 nucleotides are TGTGCCAGCAGCTCCGGGACAGACTATGGCTACACCTTC.

The chain recombines TRBV14 with TRBJ2-2; 10 bases fit TRBD2. From germline, CDR1 is SGHDN and CDR2 FVKESK. V gave up 5 bases and J gave up 7 bases; unmatched junction bases: 10. CDR3 length: 16 amino acids. This CDR3 reads CASSSLAGDRNGELFF. As DNA, the CDR3 is TGTGCCAGCAGCTCTCTAGCGGGAGATAGGAACGGGGAGCTGTTTTTT.

The chain combines TRBV6-5 with TRBJ1-5; TRBD1 matches 8 bases. This CDR3 spans 15 amino acids. Germline V gene data show CDR1 as MNHEY and CDR2 as SVGAGI. J was trimmed by 1 base and V by 6 bases; bases with no gene match: 5. The CDR3 loop is CASRVDRGSNQPQHF. In DNA form, the CDR3 reads TGTGCCAGCAGGGTTGACAGGGGCAGCAATCAGCCCCAGCATTTT.

This chain links TRBV7-9 with TRBJ2-7; 7 bases fit TRBD1. CDR1 SEHNR and CDR2 FQNEAQ come from the germline V gene (reference sequence). The CDR3 length is 15 residues. The ends lost 5 bases at V and 2 bases at J; junction bases unmatched: 9. CDR3 sequence (DNA): TGTGCCAGCAGCACCACCCGACAGGGAGCCTACGAGCAGTACTTC. As protein: CASSTTRQGAYEQYF.

V and J are TRBV18 and TRBJ2-3, with D maybe TRBD1 (5 bases). The CDR3 totals 16 residues. Germline V CDR1 and CDR2: KGHSH, LQKENI. With 1 base removed from V and 0 bases from J, the gap between germline ends came to 11 bases. In DNA form, the CDR3 reads TGTGCCAGCTCACCACGGCAGGGCCTTAGCACAGATACGCAGTATTTT. It translates to CASSPRQGLSTDTQYF.

This chain connects TRBV28 to TRBJ1-2; D is unresolved. Trimming removed 5 bases from V and 7 bases from J, with 11 bases in between. Germline loops: CDR1 MDHEN, CDR2 SYDVKM. CDR3 length: 12 residues. As DNA, the CDR3 is TGTGCCAGCAGTAGGCCAGTCCCTGGCTACACCTTC. Its protein is CASSRPVPGYTF.

The chain uses TRBV28 and TRBJ2-7, with 7 nucleotides matching TRBD2. Germline CDR1 is MDHEN and CDR2 is SYDVKM. This CDR3 is 13 amino acids long. The ends lost 11 bases at V and 2 bases at J; junction bases unmatched: 9. The CDR3 loop reads CAALGLSPYEQYF. DNA for the CDR3: TGTGCCGCCCTGGGACTATCGCCCTACGAGCAGTACTTC.

The chain couples TRBV2 to TRBJ2-1, with 8 bases fitting TRBD1. Germline V lookup: CDR1 SNHLY, CDR2 FYNNEI. Trimming took 4 bases from V and 9 from J; bases not matched to a gene: 11. This CDR3 has 15 amino acids. This chain's CDR3 is CASSVGTGFRGEQFF. CDR3 sequence (DNA): TGTGCCAGCAGTGTCGGGACAGGTTTTCGAGGTGAGCAGTTCTTC.

The rearrangement links TRBV5-1 to TRBJ2-2; TRBD2 matches 12 bases. The CDR3 spans 17 residues. Germline V gene lookup returns CDR1 SGHRS and CDR2 YFSETQ. Trimming took 3 bases from V and 0 from J; bases not matched to a gene: 3. The CDR3, as DNA: TGCGCCAGCAGCTCTCGGACTAGCGGGACGAACACCGGGGAGCTGTTTTTT. This translates into CASSSRTSGTNTGELFF.

The genes are TRBV6-1 and TRBJ1-2; weak D call: TRBD1 (6 bases). The CDR3 is made up of 14 amino acids. Germline V CDR1 and CDR2: MNHNS, SASEGT. Between the trimmed V and J ends, which lost 2 bases and 7 bases, there was a span of 14 bases. DNA of the CDR3: TGTGCCAGCAGTGAAAGGGGGTTGGCAGCTGGCTACACCTTC. Translation: CASSERGLAAGYTF.

This chain joins TRBV28 and TRBJ1-5, with D possibly TRBD1 on 5 matching bases. The CDR3 has 17 residues. Germline V CDR1 and CDR2: MDHEN, SYDVKM. The germline V and J ends were trimmed by 3 bases and 1 base, with 16 bases remaining between them. The CDR3 DNA follows: TGTGCCAGCAGTTTTGGGACCCCTACCGTGAGCAATCAGCCCCAGCATTTT. This gives the protein CASSFGTPTVSNQPQHF.

The chain carries TRBV4-1 and TRBJ2-5; D is ambiguous. Germline V gives CDR1 MGHRA, CDR2 YSYEKL. The V end lost 1 base, the J end lost 5 bases, and 17 bases lay between the germline ends. The CDR3 length is 16 residues. The CDR3 DNA reads TGCGCCAGCAGCCAAGGGGTCGATAGGTCGACGGAGACCCAGTACTTC. Translated, it gives CASSQGVDRSTETQYF.

V and J are TRBV29-1 and TRBJ1-1; TRBD1 is a possible D gene (5 bases). Germline assignment: CDR1 SQVTM and CDR2 ANQGSEA. The ends were cut back, 3 bases at V and 8 bases at J, with 13 bases in the middle. The CDR3 is 12 amino acids. CDR3 in amino acids: CSVEAREGEAFF. DNA for the CDR3: TGCAGCGTTGAGGCCAGGGAAGGAGAAGCTTTCTTT.

This chain connects TRBV6-5 to TRBJ2-1; D remains ambiguous. V shed 7 bases and J shed 9 bases, with 13 bases lying between them. The CDR3 extends over 12 amino acids. Germline V CDR1 and CDR2: MNHEY, SVGAGI. CDR3 nucleotide sequence: TGTGCCAGCACCAATAGAAACGGTGAGCAGTTCTTC. Protein product: CASTNRNGEQFF.